These T cell receptor beta chains were read from a single sample in a study of blood T cell repertoires in COVID-19. TCRdb's table, derived via immunoSEQ multiplex PCR, lists solely in-frame clones and lacks some. The table lists approximately 170,000 clones, about 88% of them singletons. The material sequenced was peripheral blood. These receptor sequences come from a man aged 60-69 years with active or convalescent COVID-19. Each CDR3 is given with its conserved first and last residue. The D gene is left open where the match is weak. For some rows the clone size is stated as once, few or many, or as a class when expanded; others skip it.

CDR3 DNA	CDR3 protein	V gene	clone size	D gene	J gene	CDR3 length
TGTGCCAGCAGCCAAGCCCTCGGGAACTACGAGCAGTACTTC	CASSQALGNYEQYF	TRBV3-1/TRBV3-2	NA	NA	TRBJ2-7	14
TGCGCCAGCAGCCCCGGGACACGATTGTCAGATACGCAGTATTTT	CASSPGTRLSDTQYF	TRBV4-1	NA	NA	TRBJ2-3	15
TGTGCCAGTACCTCGTTGACAGGCGGAACTGGGGCCAACGTCCTGACTTTC	CASTSLTGGTGANVLTF	TRBV19	NA	NA	TRBJ2-6	17
TGTGCCAGCAGCACAAGAATGGACACTGAAGCTTTCTTT	CASSTRMDTEAFF	TRBV7-2	NA	NA	TRBJ1-1	13
TGTGCCACCTCGGACAAAGACAATGAGCAGTTCTTC	CATSDKDNEQFF	TRBV19	NA	NA	TRBJ2-1	12
TGTGCCAGCTCACCTTTTCGGACAGCCGACACCGGGGAGCTGTTTTTT	CASSPFRTADTGELFF	TRBV18	NA	NA	TRBJ2-2	16
TGTGCCAGCAGAGTTCGGAGGGGATCGGTTTACGAGCAGTACTTC	CASRVRRGSVYEQYF	TRBV2	NA	NA	TRBJ2-7	15
TGTGCCAGCTCACCACCGAACAGGGGTGGGAGTGGCTACACCTTC	CASSPPNRGGSGYTF	TRBV18	NA	TRBD1	TRBJ1-2	15
TGTGCCAGCAGCCAAGCGGCAGCGGGGAGCACTGAAGCTTTCTTT	CASSQAAAGSTEAFF	TRBV3-1/TRBV3-2	NA	NA	TRBJ1-1	15
TGTGCCAGCAGTGAACGGGGGACCACCGGGGAGACCCAGTACTTC	CASSERGTTGETQYF	TRBV2	NA	NA	TRBJ2-5	15
TGTGCCAGCAGGTACCGGGGAGGTTTATCCTACGAGCAGTACTTC	CASRYRGGLSYEQYF	TRBV6-2/TRBV6-3	once	NA	TRBJ2-7	15
TGTGCCAGCAAGCCCACCGGGACAGGTGCAAATGGACTGTTTTTT	CASKPTGTGANGLFF	TRBV6-5	NA	TRBD1	TRBJ1-4	15
TGCAGCGTTGACCGCGGGTTCCGTTCTGGGAGCGGGGGAACTCTCTACAATGAGCAGTTCTTC	CSVDRGFRSGSGGTLYNEQFF	TRBV29-1	NA	TRBD2	TRBJ2-1	21
TGCGCCAGCAGCTTGGCCGGGACAGGGCGCACGAACACTGAAGCTTTCTTT	CASSLAGTGRTNTEAFF	TRBV5-1	NA	TRBD1	TRBJ1-1	17
TGCAGCGTTGAACGGACAGGGGGAGATGGCTACACCTTC	CSVERTGGDGYTF	TRBV29-1	NA	TRBD1	TRBJ1-2	13
TGTGCCAGCAGATTACAGGGAAGGGATTCACCCCTCCACTTT	CASRLQGRDSPLHF	TRBV5-4	NA	NA	TRBJ1-6	14
TGCGCCAGCGGCCCTGGGGAGCTCCTGAACACTGAAGCTTTCTTT	CASGPGELLNTEAFF	TRBV5-1	NA	NA	TRBJ1-1	15
TGTGCCAGCAGCCTAGGGGGCGGCTCCCAAGAGACCCAGTACTTC	CASSLGGGSQETQYF	TRBV7-2	once	TRBD1	TRBJ2-5	15
TGCGCCAGCAGCGAAGCCCTGAGCTCCTACGAGCAGTACTTC	CASSEALSSYEQYF	TRBV5-1	NA	NA	TRBJ2-7	14
TGCAGTGCTAGTGAATTGGGACAGATCCTCACTGAAGCTTTCTTT	CSASELGQILTEAFF	TRBV20-1	NA	TRBD1	TRBJ1-1	15
TGTGCCAGCAGTGAAGCGGGAGGGGGGCAGGGCTACACCTTC	CASSEAGGGQGYTF	TRBV2	once	NA	TRBJ1-2	14
TGTGCCAGCATCCGACAGGGGCCCTTTCAGCCCCAGCATTTT	CASIRQGPFQPQHF	TRBV6-4	NA	TRBD1	TRBJ1-5	14
TGTGCTAGTGGTTTGGTTTCATCGGGTAGCTCCTACGAGCAGTACTTC	CASGLVSSGSSYEQYF	TRBV12-5	NA	NA	TRBJ2-7	16
TGTGCCATCAGTGCTGCAGCAGATACGCAGTATTTT	CAISAAADTQYF	TRBV10-3	NA	NA	TRBJ2-3	12
TGTGCCAGCACCAAAACAGGGGGAGTTGAAAAACTGTTTTTT	CASTKTGGVEKLFF	TRBV27	NA	TRBD1	TRBJ1-4	14
TGTGCCACCAGCAGAGATCCCCTATACTCTGGAAACACCATATATTTT	CATSRDPLYSGNTIYF	TRBV15	NA	NA	TRBJ1-3	16
TGCGCCAGCAGCTTGGACGGGAGCTCTGGAAACACCATATATTTT	CASSLDGSSGNTIYF	TRBV5-1	NA	NA	TRBJ1-3	15
TGTGCCATCCGGACAGAGCTCTCTGGAAACACCATATATTTT	CAIRTELSGNTIYF	TRBV10-3	NA	NA	TRBJ1-3	14
TGTGCCAGCATGCTCAGGACAGGGGGAAGTACTGAAGCTTTCTTT	CASMLRTGGSTEAFF	TRBV7-8	NA	TRBD1	TRBJ1-1	15
TGTGCCAGCAGCTTCATAGCGGGAGAAGGTAATGAGCAGTTCTTC	CASSFIAGEGNEQFF	TRBV7-6	NA	TRBD2	TRBJ2-1	15
TGTGCCACCAGAACCCACCCACCCGGGACAGGGGTTACTGAAGCTTTCTTT	CATRTHPPGTGVTEAFF	TRBV24-1	once	TRBD1	TRBJ1-1	17
TGTGCCAGCTCACCAATCCCCAACTTTGGAAACACCATATATTTT	CASSPIPNFGNTIYF	TRBV18	NA	NA	TRBJ1-3	15
TGTGCCAGCACCACAGATCGTGGCTACACCTTC	CASTTDRGYTF	TRBV28	NA	NA	TRBJ1-2	11
TGTGCCAGCAGTTACGAGACCGGAGGGGGGGGAAATGAGCAGTTCTTC	CASSYETGGGGNEQFF	TRBV6-5	NA	NA	TRBJ2-1	16
TGTGCCAGCAGCTTTACAGGGGCAGGAGCGCGTGGTGAAAAACTGTTTTTT	CASSFTGAGARGEKLFF	TRBV7-2	NA	TRBD1	TRBJ1-4	17
TGTGCCAGCAGCCAAGTAGGGGACAGGGGCCCAAACGCGAACACCGGGGAGCTGTTTTTT	CASSQVGDRGPNANTGELFF	TRBV11-3	NA	TRBD1	TRBJ2-2	20
TGCGCCAGCAGCTTCCGAGGGGGTTGGGACACTGAAGCTTTCTTT	CASSFRGGWDTEAFF	TRBV5-1	NA	NA	TRBJ1-1	15
TGCAGCGTTGGGGGGACAGAGGCTAGAGATACGCAGTATTTT	CSVGGTEARDTQYF	TRBV29-1	NA	TRBD1	TRBJ2-3	14